Below, one T cell receptor beta chain is given with its context. Its antigen has not been determined. Per-nucleotide qualities are absent, and no much larger clonotype sits a single base away. The cohort was made up of roughly 670 healthy bone marrow donors. All cohort members were sampled while nominally healthy, although unrecorded immune exposures were likely present. The donor tested CMV seropositive and was one of the 289 seropositive cohort members. Every donor gave a peripheral blood sample, and the peripheral blood mononuclear cells from that sample were used for TCR beta sequencing. Genomic DNA was extracted from the blood cell samples with the Qiagen DNeasy Blood Extraction Kit. These data originate in a study of cytomegalovirus exposure and HLA in healthy donors (TCRdb year 2017). With respect to the entire study: An earlier analysis of several hundred of the donors reported 276 Gb of sequence data and 117 million unique TCR beta sequences obtained from some 200 million T cells. About 330 gigabases of sequencing data and approximately 91 million unique TCR sequences made up an early release that covered around 640 HLA-typed donors. Of the 350 to 400 genotyped donors, roughly 85% fell in the genetic ancestry cluster associated with self-reported Caucasian donors. The study aimed to test whether signatures of past pathogen exposure could be identified by cataloging public T cell receptors. The study profiled the T cell repertoires of 550 to 700 subjects by immunosequencing and related them to cytomegalovirus serostatus. A separate validation cohort of approximately 120 different subjects was used in addition to the 666-subject first cohort. To predict cytomegalovirus infection status, the study combined high-throughput TCR immunosequencing, statistical association of individual TCRs with disease status, and machine learning. To study patterns of TCR occurrence, a later analysis re-analyzed previously published TCR beta repertoires from several hundred donors and added high-resolution HLA genotyping. Rather than using new phenotypic data, the later analysis identified candidate immune exposures from TCR beta sequences and from how often those sequences occurred across donors. An earlier analysis of around 540 of the donors applied high-throughput TCR beta sequencing to assess whether each TCR beta V gene segment acted as functional or pseudogenic. Alongside the repertoire data, information on donor age, sex, ethnicity and CMV serostatus was compiled. A later genetic analysis took genome-wide SNP genotypes for about 55% of the 666 donors and used that subset as a discovery cohort. Every discovery cohort repertoire had been produced on one sequencing platform. Both class I and class II loci were covered by HLA typing, at four-digit resolution. Typing coverage differed by locus: A, B, C, DRB1 and DQB1 were typed in roughly 629-630 donors, DQA1 in about 510, DPA1 in 600 to 610, and DPB1 in 450 to 480. Roughly 5 DR-DQ haplotypes were handled as single units for association and clustering, since linkage in the cohort was strong. Among some 400 genotyped donors of the cohort, an average of approximately 200,000 unique TCR beta nucleotide sequences was sequenced per donor, of which 15% to 20% were non-productive. The study at large found these results: A few of the identified cytomegalovirus-associated TCR beta chains were confirmed in vitro to be specific for cytomegalovirus antigens. The presence/absence analyses assumed that sequencing depth was roughly uniform across donors, and that assumption may not be true. The study listed around 160 TCR beta chains as associated with cytomegalovirus. A further reported finding was that TCR beta sequences accurately predicted the HLA-A and HLA-B alleles for most subjects in the first cohort. The authors suggested that the approach could potentially be extended to other disease states and immunological phenotypes. In a later analysis, some 18,000 TCR beta sequences were associated with specific HLA alleles at a false discovery rate of 0.05. Because HLA typing was unavailable for some donors at each locus, only the typed subset was used in association tests. Because the 87-base-pair reads could not distinguish some IMGT-functional V segments, including TRBV6-2 and TRBV6-3, those segments were excluded. In this cohort, only TCR beta chains were sequenced, and detectable features were limited by the absence of alpha or paired-chain data. While some public TCRs were present in many individuals, most TCR sequences turned up only very rarely across donors. Correlated functional status among segregating V segments might be attributable to linkage disequilibrium, but an unknown experimental factor could not be ruled out. A cluster of highly shared sequence variants was judged likely to be a technical artifact of the sequencing pipeline. According to a later analysis, TCR association rates differed among HLA loci, with DRB1 alleles showing the most associated TCRs and HLA-C alleles showing the fewest. Over 15 rarely observed V segments, including chromosome 9 orphons, were excluded from the earlier analysis of about 600 of the donors because counts were too low. A later analysis found that most CMV-associated TCR beta chains appeared HLA-restricted, with HLA associations seemingly driven largely by CMV exposure. For the cohort, immune exposure information was limited to CMV serostatus. The classifier was reported to diagnose cytomegalovirus status with high specificity and sensitivity in both the original and validation cohorts. When HLA alleles, especially DR and DQ, strongly co-occurred, TCR associations were difficult to assign to individual alleles. Broadly in line with IMGT annotations, most TCR beta V segments showed up in productive rearrangements about 87% or about 30% of the time in an earlier analysis of around 550 of the donors. Several of the top co-occurrence clusters appeared to be linked to parvovirus B19, influenza, CMV and Epstein-Barr virus, according to a later analysis. In a later genetic analysis, a missense DCLRE1C variant was associated with V-gene and J-gene trimming of TCR beta chains, and the association was replicated in an independent cohort. According to a later genetic analysis, donors in an Asian-associated ancestry cluster had fewer N-insertions in productive TCRs than the approximately 610-donor mean. Compared with equally common non-associated chains, HLA-associated TCR beta chains in a later analysis were more clonally expanded and had lower generation probabilities.

The protocol used for the library was the immunoSEQ multiplex PCR assay. A mixture of 60 forward primers for TCR Vbeta segments and 13 reverse primers for TCR Jbeta segments was used in the multiplex PCR. The CDR3 region of rearranged TCR beta genes was amplified from genomic DNA by a multiplex PCR assay. The amplified TCR beta libraries were sequenced on the Illumina HiSeq System as 87-base-pair reads. Per the authors' processing: A later analysis tallied about 77 million unique TCR beta chains across the 660 or so repertoires, and roughly 11 million of those chains were shared by two or more donors. To remove PCR and sequencing errors, raw reads were error-corrected and collapsed into unique sequences using a nearest-neighbor algorithm that merged closely related sequences. Alignment of CDR3 sequences to IMGT reference sequences was used to assign V, D and J gene segments. For a sequence to be retained, a match of at least six nucleotides was required to both a V gene segment and a J gene segment. A rearrangement counted as productive if the CDR3 had no stop codons and remained in frame with V and J, and every other rearrangement counted as non-productive. Following IMGT convention, CDR3 was defined as the stretch from the second conserved V-encoded cysteine to the conserved J-encoded phenylalanine. Sequences without an unambiguous match to a single V gene segment were excluded from the earlier analysis of 500 to 700 of the donors. An earlier analysis of several hundred of the donors classified V segments as functional when productive rearrangements were above 56.7% and as segregating when the standard deviation between donors was above 5%. A statistical classification framework was developed to diagnose cytomegalovirus status using the catalog of TCR beta chain sequences. In a later analysis, V and J genes were assigned by comparing TCR nucleotide sequences against IMGT/GENE-DB human TR gene sequences. Using the TCRdist pipeline, a later analysis assigned CDR3 sequences along with most-parsimonious VDJ recombination scenarios. In a later analysis, every TCR beta chain was defined by the combination of its CDR3 amino acid sequence and its V-gene family, and reads without a unique V-gene family were dropped. A later analysis removed 550 to 650 highly shared, low-generation-probability nucleotide sequences to deal with suspected cross-contamination and a sequencing artifact. In a later analysis, a clonal expansion index for each public chain was calculated from normalized within-repertoire ranks of inferred template counts. In a later analysis, generation probabilities were computed with a VDJ recombination model fitted to out-of-frame rearrangements, and the resulting probabilities were checked against IGoR. Hypergeometric tests were used in a later analysis to score TCR-TCR, TCR-HLA and TCR-CMV co-occurrence, with a repertoire-size bias correction applied to the TCR pairs. A later analysis estimated false discovery rates by permuting HLA or CMV assignments 20 times. In a later analysis, co-occurring TCRs were grouped with DBSCAN, and TCRdist sequence similarity was added when clustering was performed within HLA-allele-positive subsets. Co-occurrence clustering excluded repertoires with fewer than 30,000 or more than 120,000 public chains, plus five with anomalous nucleotide sharing. TCRdb's version of the immuneACCESS table is confined to in-frame rearrangements and falls short of the full clone set. An unresolved V gene accounts for under half of the shortfall where checked; the remainder is of unknown origin. V and J calls and clone size come straight from that table; D and trimming were deduced from the DNA. The sample table records 210,000 or so clones; roughly four fifths of these occur just once. The ten biggest clones cover roughly 10% of the sample.

The trim is 3 bases for V and 3 bases for J, with a gap of 14 bases between the germline ends. The CDR3 contains 15 residues, cysteine and phenylalanine counted. Only CDR3 DNA is held: 45 bases, read in frame from base 1. Via the germline V gene (reference sequence), CDR1 is LNHDA and CDR2 SQIVND. Material for sequencing was PBMCs. The receptor was isolated from a woman aged 45-59 years in good health and CMV-seropositive. The V and J genes are TRBV19 and TRBJ1-2, with an unclear D gene assignment. Here the CDR3 is given as CASSITTGSDYGYTF. The DNA is TGTGCCAGTAGTATCACCACGGGATCCGACTATGGCTACACCTTC.